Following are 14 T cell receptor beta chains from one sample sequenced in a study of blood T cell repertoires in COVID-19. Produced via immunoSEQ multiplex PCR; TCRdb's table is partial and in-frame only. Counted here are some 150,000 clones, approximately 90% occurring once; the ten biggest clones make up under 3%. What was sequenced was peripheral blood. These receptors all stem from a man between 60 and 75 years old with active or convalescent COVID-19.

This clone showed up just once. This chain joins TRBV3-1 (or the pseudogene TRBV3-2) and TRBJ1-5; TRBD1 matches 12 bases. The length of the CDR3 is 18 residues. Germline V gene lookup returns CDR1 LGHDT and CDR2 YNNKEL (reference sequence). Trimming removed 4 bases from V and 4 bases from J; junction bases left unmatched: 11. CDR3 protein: CASSPPGWGQGANQPQHF. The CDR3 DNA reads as TGTGCCAGCAGCCCCCCGGGTTGGGGACAGGGGGCGAATCAGCCCCAGCATTTT.

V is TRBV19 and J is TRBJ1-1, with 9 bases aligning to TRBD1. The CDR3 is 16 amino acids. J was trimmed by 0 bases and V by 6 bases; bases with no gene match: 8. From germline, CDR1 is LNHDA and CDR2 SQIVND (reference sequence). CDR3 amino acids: CASSKIQGAVNTEAFF. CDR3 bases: TGTGCCAGTAGCAAAATACAGGGGGCAGTGAACACTGAAGCTTTCTTT.

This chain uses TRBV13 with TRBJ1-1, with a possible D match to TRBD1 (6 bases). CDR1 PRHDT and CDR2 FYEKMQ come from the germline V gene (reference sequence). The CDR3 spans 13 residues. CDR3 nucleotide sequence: TGTGCTACCCTTGGGGGCTGGGACACTGAAGCTTTCTTT. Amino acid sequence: CATLGGWDTEAFF.

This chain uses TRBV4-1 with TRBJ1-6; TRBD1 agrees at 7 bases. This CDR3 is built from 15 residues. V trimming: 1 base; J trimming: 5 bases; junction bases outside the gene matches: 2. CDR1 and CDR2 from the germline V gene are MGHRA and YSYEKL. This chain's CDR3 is CASSQGTGDNSPLHF. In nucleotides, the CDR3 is TGCGCCAGCAGCCAAGGGACAGGTGATAATTCACCCCTCCACTTT.

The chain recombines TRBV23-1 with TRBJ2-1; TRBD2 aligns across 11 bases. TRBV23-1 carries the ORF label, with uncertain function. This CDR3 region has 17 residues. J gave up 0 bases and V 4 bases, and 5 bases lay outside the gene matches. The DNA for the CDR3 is TGCGCCAGCAGTCCAGGGGGACTAGCGGACTCCTACAATGAGCAGTTCTTC. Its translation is CASSPGGLADSYNEQFF.

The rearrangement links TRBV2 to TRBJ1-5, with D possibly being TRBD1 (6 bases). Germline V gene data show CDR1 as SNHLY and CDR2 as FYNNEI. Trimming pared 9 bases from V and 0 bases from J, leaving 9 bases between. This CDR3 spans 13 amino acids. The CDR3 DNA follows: TGTGCCAGTACAGGGTATAGCAATCAGCCCCAGCATTTT. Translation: CASTGYSNQPQHF.

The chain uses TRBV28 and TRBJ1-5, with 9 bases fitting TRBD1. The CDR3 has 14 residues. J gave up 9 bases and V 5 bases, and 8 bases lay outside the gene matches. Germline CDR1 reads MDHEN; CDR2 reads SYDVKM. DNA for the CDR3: TGTGCCAGCAGTATCCTAACAGGGGGCCGGCCCCAGCATTTT. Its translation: CASSILTGGRPQHF.

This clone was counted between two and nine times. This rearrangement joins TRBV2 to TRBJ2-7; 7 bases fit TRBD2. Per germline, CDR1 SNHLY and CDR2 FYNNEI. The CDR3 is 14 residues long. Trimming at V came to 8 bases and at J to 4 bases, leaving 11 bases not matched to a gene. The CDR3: CASLRYGGTYEQYF. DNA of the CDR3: TGTGCCAGCCTGCGTTACGGGGGGACTTACGAGCAGTACTTC.

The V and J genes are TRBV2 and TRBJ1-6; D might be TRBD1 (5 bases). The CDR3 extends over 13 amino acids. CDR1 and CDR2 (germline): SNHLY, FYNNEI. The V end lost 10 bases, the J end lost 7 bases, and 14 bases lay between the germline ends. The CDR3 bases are TGTGCCATCACGGGGGAGGAGAATTCACCCCTCCACTTT. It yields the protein CAITGEENSPLHF.

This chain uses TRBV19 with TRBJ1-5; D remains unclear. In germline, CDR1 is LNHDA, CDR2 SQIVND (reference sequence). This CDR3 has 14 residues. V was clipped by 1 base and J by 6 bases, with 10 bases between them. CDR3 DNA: TGTGCCAGTAGTATAGGCGGGGATAGTCAGCCCCAGCATTTT. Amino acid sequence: CASSIGGDSQPQHF.

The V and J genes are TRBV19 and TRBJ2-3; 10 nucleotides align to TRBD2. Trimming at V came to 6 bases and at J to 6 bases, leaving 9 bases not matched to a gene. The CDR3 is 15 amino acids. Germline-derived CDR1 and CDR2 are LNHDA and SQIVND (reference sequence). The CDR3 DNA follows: TGTGCCAGTAGCGCTAGCGGGGGCTGGGGGGATACGCAGTATTTT. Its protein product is CASSASGGWGDTQYF.

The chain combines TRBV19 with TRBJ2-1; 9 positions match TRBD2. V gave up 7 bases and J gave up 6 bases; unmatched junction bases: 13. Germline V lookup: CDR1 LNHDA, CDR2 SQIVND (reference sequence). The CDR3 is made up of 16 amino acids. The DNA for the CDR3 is TGTGCCAGTACTCAAAGGGGGACTAGCTATATCAATGAGCAGTTCTTC. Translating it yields CASTQRGTSYINEQFF.

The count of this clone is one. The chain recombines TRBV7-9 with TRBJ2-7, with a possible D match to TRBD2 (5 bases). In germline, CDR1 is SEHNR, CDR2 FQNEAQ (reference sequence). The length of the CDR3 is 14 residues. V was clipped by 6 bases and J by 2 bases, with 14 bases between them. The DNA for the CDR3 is TGTGCCAGCAGGAAACCGGGATCCCCCTACGAGCAGTACTTC. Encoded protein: CASRKPGSPYEQYF.

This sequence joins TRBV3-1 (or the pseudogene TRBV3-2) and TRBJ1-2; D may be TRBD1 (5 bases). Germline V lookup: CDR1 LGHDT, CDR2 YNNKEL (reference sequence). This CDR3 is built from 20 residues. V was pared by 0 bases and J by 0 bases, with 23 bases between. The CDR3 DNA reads TGTGCCAGCAGCCAAGATCGACTTGGTGGAGGAGGGGCCCCTAACTATGGCTACACCTTC. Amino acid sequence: CASSQDRLGGGGAPNYGYTF.